The 20 T cell receptor beta chains given below trace back to one sample, sequenced in a study of cytomegalovirus exposure and HLA in healthy donors. Use of 60 Vbeta and 13 Jbeta primers characterized the PCR. Produced via immunoSEQ multiplex PCR; TCRdb's table is partial and in-frame only. The repertoire holds about 250,000 clones, with around 78% as singletons. Source material: PBMCs. These receptors all come from a boy aged 5-17 years in good health and CMV-seronegative.

The V gene is TRBV4-2, the J gene TRBJ2-3; tentative D call: TRBD2 (5 bases). The CDR3 covers 15 residues. Germline V gives CDR1 LGHNA, CDR2 YNFKEQ. Trimming shortened V by 3 bases and J by 0 bases, and 10 bases separated the two germline ends. The CDR3 spells CASSHNTRSTDTQYF. Written as DNA, the CDR3 is TGTGCCAGCAGCCACAACACTAGGAGCACAGATACGCAGTATTTT.

This clone was picked up a small number of times. The same CDR3 is also encoded by other DNA sequences in this sample. This chain joins TRBV9 and TRBJ1-1, with TRBD1 as a possible D gene (5 bases). The CDR3 has 13 amino acids. CDR1 is SGDLS and CDR2 is YYNGEE in the germline V gene. The V gene lost 3 bases and the J gene lost 1 base, with 7 bases spanning the gap. The CDR3 loop is CASSATGNTEAFF. DNA of the CDR3: TGTGCCAGCAGCGCAACAGGGAACACTGAAGCTTTCTTT. The whole variable domain, remainder taken from reference TRBV9 and TRBJ1-1, is DSGVTQTPKHLITATGQRVTLRCSPRSGDLSVYWYQQSLDQGLQFLIQYYNGEERAKGNILERFSAQQFPDLHSELNLSSLELGDSALYFCASSATGNTEAFFGQGTRLTVV.

The CDR3, as DNA: TGTGCCAGTAGTATCTTTTCCACGACGGCCGCGAGGGATGAAAAACTGTTTTTT. As protein: CASSIFSTTAARDEKLFF. The chain joins TRBV19 to TRBJ1-4; D uncertain. The CDR3 has 18 residues. Germline lookup yields CDR1 LNHDA and CDR2 SQIVND (reference sequence). Trimming pared 3 bases from V and 6 bases from J, leaving 23 bases between.

The chain uses TRBV7-3 and TRBJ2-2; D is unresolved. The V and J ends lost 5 bases and 7 bases respectively, with 11 bases between them. This CDR3 is built from 13 residues. CDR1 is SGHTA and CDR2 is FQGTGA in the germline V gene. CDR3 protein: CASSPQVDGELFF. The DNA of the CDR3 is TGTGCCAGCAGCCCCCAGGTAGACGGGGAGCTGTTTTTT.

This clone was detected a few times. The chain carries TRBV7-9 and TRBJ1-6; a weak D match, TRBD1 (5 bases). V gave up 6 bases and J gave up 6 bases, with 21 bases separating them. CDR1 is SEHNR, CDR2 FQNEAQ, per germline (reference sequence). The CDR3 has 17 residues. CDR3 in DNA: TGTGCCAGCAGAATTACAGCGGGACGGAGGACTAATTCACCCCTCCACTTT. This sequence encodes CASRITAGRRTNSPLHF.

Points on this clone: The junction departs from germline at one end; a sequencing error may be responsible. The rearrangement joins TRBV7-7 to TRBJ2-1, with TRBD2 identical over 13 bases. The CDR3 consists of 18 residues. CDR1 SSHAT and CDR2 FNYEAQ come from the germline V gene (reference sequence). CDR3 nucleotides: TGTGCTAGCAGCTCGGGACTAGCGGGGTATAGCTCCTACAATGAGCAGTTCTTC. It codes for CASSSGLAGYSSYNEQFF.

This chain connects TRBV10-1 to TRBJ2-1; 8 nucleotides align to TRBD1. The CDR3 runs 15 residues. The germline V gene encodes CDR1 WNHNN and CDR2 SYGVQD (reference sequence). Trimming at V came to 5 bases and at J to 5 bases, leaving 8 bases not matched to a gene. The CDR3 DNA is TGCGCCAGCAGTTTGCCCGGACAGGGCAACAATGAGCAGTTCTTC. Translation: CASSLPGQGNNEQFF.

This clone was found a few times. The rearrangement links TRBV6-5 to TRBJ1-2, with 7 bases matching TRBD1. The length of the CDR3 is 13 residues. J lost 6 bases, V lost 5 bases, and 6 bases had no gene match. Germline V gene lookup returns CDR1 MNHEY and CDR2 SVGAGI. CDR3 residues: CASSDAGGNGYTF. In DNA, the CDR3 is TGTGCCAGCAGTGACGCAGGGGGTAATGGCTACACCTTC.

The chain combines TRBV13 with TRBJ2-6; 8 bases are shared with TRBD1. The CDR3 covers 20 residues. The V gene end was trimmed by 0 bases and the J gene end by 1 base; junction bases not matched to a gene: 11. The germline V gene encodes CDR1 PRHDT and CDR2 FYEKMQ (reference sequence). In nucleotides, the CDR3 is TGTGCCAGCAGCTTAGGGGGGACGGGACAGGTCCTATCTGGGGCCAACGTCCTGACTTTC. Its translation: CASSLGGTGQVLSGANVLTF.

This clone was detected only a few times. CDR3 coding DNA: TGTGCCAGCTCACCACCCTCCCAGTCTAATGAAAAACTGTTTTTT. Translation: CASSPPSQSNEKLFF. The chain has TRBV18 and TRBJ1-4; no clear D gene. The CDR3 is 15 residues long. V gave up 0 bases and J gave up 3 bases, with 8 bases separating them. Germline loops: CDR1 KGHSH, CDR2 LQKENI. The whole variable domain, filled in from reference TRBV18 and TRBJ1-4, reads NAGVMQNPRHLVRRRGQEARLRCSPMKGHSHVYWYRQLPEEGLKFMVYLQKENIIDESGMPKERFSAEFPKEGPSILRIQQVVRGDSAAYFCASSPPSQSNEKLFFGSGTQLSVL.

There are a few counts of this clone. V gene TRBV4-1 combines with J gene TRBJ1-1, with TRBD1 matching over 7 bases. The V and J ends lost 3 bases and 0 bases, in that order; junction bases with no gene match: 7. The CDR3 consists of 16 residues. CDR1 is MGHRA, CDR2 YSYEKL, per germline. CDR3 sequence: CASSQAPGTVNTEAFF. In nucleotides, the CDR3 is TGCGCCAGCAGCCAGGCCCCCGGGACAGTGAACACTGAAGCTTTCTTT.

The chain couples TRBV6-4 to TRBJ1-2, with TRBD1 matching over 9 bases. Germline trimming cut 6 bases from V and 5 bases from J; bases unmatched to any gene: 4. The germline CDR1 and CDR2 sequences are MRHNA and SNTAGT. The CDR3 runs 13 residues. The CDR3 loop is CASRAGTGYGYTF. In DNA, the CDR3 is TGTGCCAGCAGGGCCGGGACAGGGTATGGCTACACCTTC.

The gene calls are TRBV30 and TRBJ1-2; the D is unclear. CDR1 is GTSNPN, CDR2 SVGIG, per germline (reference sequence). V was cut by 0 bases and J by 6 bases, with 11 bases left in between. The CDR3 totals 13 residues. The CDR3, as DNA: TGTGCCTGGAGTGTAGAGGGTTGGGATGGCTACACCTTC. Protein: CAWSVEGWDGYTF.

The CDR3 DNA reads TGCAGCGTTGTGGCTGGCCCTGAAGCTTTCTTT. Protein product: CSVVAGPEAFF. This chain uses TRBV29-1 with TRBJ1-1, with D uncertain. CDR1 and CDR2 from the germline V gene are SQVTM and ANQGSEA. V lost 4 bases to trimming and J lost 6 bases, with 9 bases between them. This CDR3 has 11 residues.

V and J are TRBV10-2 and TRBJ2-4; 7 nucleotides line up with TRBD2. Germline V gene lookup returns CDR1 WSHSY and CDR2 SAAADI. V was clipped by 6 bases and J by 0 bases; unmatched bases: 2. The CDR3 consists of 14 residues. The DNA of the CDR3 is TGCGCCAGCAGGGCGGGGGTAGCCAAAAACATTCAGTACTTC. Encoded protein: CASRAGVAKNIQYF.

This clone has only one observation. The rearrangement links TRBV13 to TRBJ1-1; D is possibly TRBD1 (5 bases). The CDR3 loop spans 15 amino acids. In germline, CDR1 is PRHDT, CDR2 FYEKMQ (reference sequence). The V end was cut by 3 bases, the J end by 0 bases, with 11 bases between. DNA for the CDR3: TGTGCCAGCAGCTTGGGGGAGGCAATGAACACTGAAGCTTTCTTT. This codes for CASSLGEAMNTEAFF.

This sequence joins TRBV11-3 and TRBJ2-7, with 8 bases identical to TRBD1. From germline, CDR1 is SGHNT and CDR2 YENEEA. Trimming took 1 base from V and 1 from J; bases not matched to a gene: 3. The CDR3 is made up of 15 amino acids. The DNA of the CDR3 is TGTGCCAGCAGCTTAGCCTGGGACAGGTCCTACGAGCAGTACTTC. Translating it yields CASSLAWDRSYEQYF.

This clone was seen a few times. The chain couples TRBV5-1 to TRBJ2-1, with a possible D match to TRBD1 (6 bases). This CDR3 contains 14 residues. Germline CDR1 and CDR2: SGHRS and YFSETQ. The V end lost 3 bases, the J end lost 5 bases, and 12 bases lay between the germline ends. For the CDR3, the DNA is TGCGCCAGCAGCTCGGGACATAGCGACAATGAGCAGTTCTTC. Translated, it gives CASSSGHSDNEQFF. Looking up the rest from reference TRBV5-1 and TRBJ2-1 gives the full variable domain: KAGVTQTPRYLIKTRGQQVTLSCSPISGHRSVSWYQQTPGQGLQFLFEYFSETQRNKGNFPGRFSGRQFSNSRSEMNVSTLELGDSALYLCASSSGHSDNEQFFGPGTRLTVL.

The rearrangement joins TRBV5-6 to TRBJ1-2, with D possibly matching TRBD1 (6 bases). Per the germline V gene, CDR1 is SGHDT and CDR2 is YYEEEE. Trimming shortened V by 5 bases and J by 1 base, and 18 bases separated the two germline ends. The CDR3 covers 16 residues. CDR3 DNA: TGTGCCAGCAGGAAACCGGGACAATCCCTTAACTATGGCTACACCTTC. This gives the protein CASRKPGQSLNYGYTF.

The V gene is TRBV15, the J gene TRBJ2-1; 10 nucleotides line up with TRBD2. This CDR3 spans 18 amino acids. V lost 2 bases and J lost 3; bases outside the gene matches: 10. CDR1 is LNHNV, CDR2 YYDKDF, per germline (reference sequence). This chain's CDR3 is CATSRLRGRTSGYNEQFF. The CDR3, as DNA: TGTGCCACCAGCAGACTTAGGGGGAGGACTAGCGGCTACAATGAGCAGTTCTTC.